This T cell receptor beta chain was profiled in a study of cytomegalovirus exposure and HLA in healthy donors. Notes on the study in general: The authors later found HLA-associated TCR beta chains more clonally expanded than equally common others. High specificity and sensitivity for cytomegalovirus status were reported for the classifier. A later analysis found that most CMV-associated TCR beta chains appeared HLA-restricted. The availability of immune exposure information extended only to CMV serostatus.

The trim removed 7 bases at V and 5 bases at J, leaving 7 bases unmatched. The length of the CDR3 is 14 residues. In germline, CDR1 is SGHTA, CDR2 FQGNSA. The PCR used 60 Vbeta and 13 Jbeta primers. Only in-frame clones appear in the TCRdb table, and some are missing; sequencing was by immunoSEQ multiplex PCR. Of 110,000 or so clones listed, 67% are singletons. This clone is a singleton in its sample. Antigen unknown. The sample consisted of PBMCs. This sequence joins TRBV7-2 and TRBJ2-1, with 8 bases that match TRBD2. The source of this sequence is a man younger than 30 in good health and CMV-seropositive. The CDR3 spells CASNLSGADNEQFF. The CDR3 DNA is TGTGCCAGCAACCTTAGCGGGGCGGACAATGAGCAGTTCTTC.